Shown below are 8 T cell receptor beta chains from a single sample sequenced in a study of early T cells in non-severe SARS-CoV-2 infection (dated by TCRdb to the early 2020s). The library came from 5' RACE. Reads for this sample came from a NextSeq 500. The raw public reads went through TCRdb reprocessing: fastp at Q25, MiXCR clone calling, in-frame beta chains kept. When rows share a CDR3 protein, they turn into one entry using the most common DNA and genes. This sample gives tens of thousands of distinct CDR3 sequences in total; more than 9% of them show up just once. 3.5% to 5% of the sample belongs to the ten largest clones. The sample taken for sequencing was whole blood. The receptors originated from an adult who was a healthcare worker with PCR-confirmed SARS-CoV-2 infection or an uninfected control (not recorded which).

This clonotype was detected only a few times. The chain carries TRBV20-1 and TRBJ1-4, with D tentatively TRBD1 (6 bases). The CDR3 is 16 amino acids. The V and J ends lost 0 bases and 0 bases respectively, with 11 bases between them. Per the germline V gene, CDR1 is DFQATT and CDR2 is SNEGSKA (reference sequence). CDR3 protein: CSARDRKGATNEKLFF. CDR3 sequence (DNA): TGCAGTGCTAGAGATAGGAAGGGGGCAACTAATGAAAAACTGTTTTTT.

This clonotype came up many times. The V and J genes are TRBV25-1 and TRBJ1-4; 7 bases are a match to TRBD1. CDR3 length equals 14 residues. The ends lost 8 bases at V and 8 bases at J; junction bases unmatched: 11. CDR1 is MGHDK and CDR2 is SYGVNS in the germline V gene. CDR3 sequence: CASVGPTGSEKLFF. Here the CDR3 DNA reads TGTGCCAGCGTTGGACCGACAGGGAGCGAAAAACTGTTTTTT.

Many counts were recorded for this clonotype. CDR3 DNA: TGTGCCAGCTCACCGGCAGGGCACAGCACAGATACGCAGTATTTT. Translating gives CASSPAGHSTDTQYF. The chain combines TRBV18 with TRBJ2-3; a possible D gene is TRBD1 (5 bases). This CDR3 region has 15 residues. Germline CDR1 and CDR2: KGHSH and LQKENI. V dropped 3 bases and J dropped 0 bases, with 10 bases sitting between them.

This clonotype is a singleton in its sample. Possible read error: a much larger clone is one base away. The V call is TRBV6-4, the J call TRBJ1-1, with a tentative D call TRBD1 (6 bases). Per germline, CDR1 MRHNA and CDR2 SNTAGT. The CDR3 spans 14 residues. In DNA, the CDR3 is TGTGCCAGCAGAAAACAGGGCTTGAACACTAAAGCTTTCTTT. It specifies CASRKQGLNTKAFF.

There are many counts of this clonotype. The V and J genes are TRBV19 and TRBJ2-7; D possibly corresponds to TRBD1 (5 bases). There are 15 residues in the CDR3. Between the trimmed V and J ends, which lost 3 bases and 6 bases, there was a span of 18 bases. Germline CDR1 and CDR2: LNHDA and SQIVND (reference sequence). The CDR3 is CASSIQGIGSGEQYF. The CDR3 DNA reads TGTGCCAGTAGTATTCAGGGTATAGGGTCTGGCGAGCAGTACTTC.

This clonotype showed up many times. The chain combines TRBV6-2 or TRBV6-3 with TRBJ2-7; 10 positions agree with TRBD2. This CDR3 spans 14 amino acids. V dropped 7 bases and J dropped 6; count of bases not matched to a gene: 9. CDR1 MNHEY and CDR2 SVGEGT come from the germline V gene. CDR3 protein: CASKPSGSLGEQYF. In nucleotides, the CDR3 is TGTGCCAGCAAGCCTAGCGGGAGCTTGGGCGAGCAGTACTTC.

This clonotype was observed many times. V usage is TRBV7-6 and J usage is TRBJ2-1, with 11 nucleotides matching TRBD2. Trimming cost V 1 base and J 7 bases; bases outside gene matches: 3. Per the germline V gene, CDR1 is SGHVS and CDR2 is FNYEAQ. This CDR3 spans 15 amino acids. CDR3: CASSLGGLADNEQFF. The CDR3 DNA follows: TGTGCCAGCAGCTTAGGGGGACTAGCGGATAATGAGCAGTTCTTC.

This clonotype was picked up many times. CDR3 nucleotide sequence: TGTGCCAGCAGCGCCCAGGCGGTCTTAGGGGGAGAGACCCAGTACTTC. The encoded protein is CASSAQAVLGGETQYF. The chain couples TRBV9 to TRBJ2-5; D might be TRBD1 (6 bases). The germline CDR1 and CDR2 sequences are SGDLS and YYNGEE. V lost 3 bases, J lost 4 bases, and 19 bases lay in between. The CDR3 covers 16 residues.